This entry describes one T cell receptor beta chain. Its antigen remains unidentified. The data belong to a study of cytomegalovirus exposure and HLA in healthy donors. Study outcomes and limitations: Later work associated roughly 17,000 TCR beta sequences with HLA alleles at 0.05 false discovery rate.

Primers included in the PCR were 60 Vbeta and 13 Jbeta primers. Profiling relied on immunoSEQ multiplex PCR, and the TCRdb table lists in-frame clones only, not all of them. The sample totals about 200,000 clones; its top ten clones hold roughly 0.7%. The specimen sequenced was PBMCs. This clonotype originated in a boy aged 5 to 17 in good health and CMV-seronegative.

The CDR3 protein is CAISERQGGEKLFF. For the CDR3, the DNA is TGTGCCATCAGTGAGCGTCAGGGGGGTGAAAAACTGTTTTTT. The genes are TRBV10-3 and TRBJ1-4; TRBD1 aligns across 7 bases. Germline V lookup: CDR1 ENHRY, CDR2 SYGVKD. The J segment lost 7 bases and the V segment lost 2 bases, leaving 4 bases of the junction unmatched. The CDR3 is 14 residues long.